This T cell receptor beta chain was documented in a study of cytomegalovirus exposure and HLA in healthy donors. The overall study: The early release's HLA-typed donors yielded roughly 85 million unique TCRs. Notes on the study in general: Productive status was seen about 90% or about 30% of the time for most TCR beta V segments in an earlier analysis.

Between the trimmed V and J ends, which lost 6 bases and 0 bases, there was a span of 14 bases. Germline-derived CDR1 and CDR2 are MNHEY and SMNVEV (reference sequence). The CDR3 consists of 15 residues. PCR employed 60 Vbeta and 13 Jbeta primers. Method: immunoSEQ multiplex PCR; TCRdb's copy keeps in-frame clones and lacks some. Among about 57,000 clones listed, about 77% were seen once. Note on this clone: Its specificity is unknown.

V is TRBV27 and J is TRBJ1-2, with TRBD1 as a possible D gene (6 bases). The origin of this receptor is a man aged 25 to 40 in good health and CMV-seropositive. The sequencing input was PBMCs. CDR3 region: CASSSLYRANYGYTF. CDR3 coding DNA: TGTGCCAGCAGCTCACTTTACAGGGCTAACTATGGCTACACCTTC.